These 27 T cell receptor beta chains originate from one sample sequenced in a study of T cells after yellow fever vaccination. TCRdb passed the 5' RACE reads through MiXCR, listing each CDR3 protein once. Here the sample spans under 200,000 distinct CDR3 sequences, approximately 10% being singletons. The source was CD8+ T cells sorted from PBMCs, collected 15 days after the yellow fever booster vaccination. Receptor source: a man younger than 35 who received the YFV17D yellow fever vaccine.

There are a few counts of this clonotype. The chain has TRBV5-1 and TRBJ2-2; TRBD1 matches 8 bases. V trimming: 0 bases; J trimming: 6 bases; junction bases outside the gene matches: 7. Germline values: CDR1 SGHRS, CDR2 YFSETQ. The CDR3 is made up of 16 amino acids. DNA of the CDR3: TGCGCCAGCAGCTTGGTACGGACAGGGACCGCCGGGGAGCTGTTTTTT. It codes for CASSLVRTGTAGELFF.

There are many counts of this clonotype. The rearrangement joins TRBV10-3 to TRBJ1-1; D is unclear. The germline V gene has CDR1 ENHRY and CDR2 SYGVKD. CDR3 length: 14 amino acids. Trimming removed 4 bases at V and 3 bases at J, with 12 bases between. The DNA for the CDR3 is TGTGCCATCAGTGGCTGGACGGCGGACACTGAAGCTTTCTTT. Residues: CAISGWTADTEAFF.

The CDR3 coding sequence is TGTGCCAGCAGCGTAGAAGGGGGCACAGATACGCAGTATTTT. It encodes CASSVEGGTDTQYF. This rearrangement joins TRBV9 to TRBJ2-3; TRBD1 might be the D (5 bases). Trimming left V 0 bases short and J 1 base short, with 6 bases between. Germline V CDR1 and CDR2: SGDLS, YYNGEE. The CDR3 contains 14 residues. Drawing the rest from reference TRBV9 and TRBJ2-3, the complete variable domain is DSGVTQTPKHLITATGQRVTLRCSPRSGDLSVYWYQQSLDQGLQFLIQYYNGEERAKGNILERFSAQQFPDLHSELNLSSLELGDSALYFCASSVEGGTDTQYFGPGTRLTVL.

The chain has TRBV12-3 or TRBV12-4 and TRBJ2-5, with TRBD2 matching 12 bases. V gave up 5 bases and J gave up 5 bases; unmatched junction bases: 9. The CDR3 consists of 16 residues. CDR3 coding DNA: TGTGCCAGCAGTCCCGGACTAGCGGGGACGGAGGAGACCCAGTACTTC. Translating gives CASSPGLAGTEETQYF.

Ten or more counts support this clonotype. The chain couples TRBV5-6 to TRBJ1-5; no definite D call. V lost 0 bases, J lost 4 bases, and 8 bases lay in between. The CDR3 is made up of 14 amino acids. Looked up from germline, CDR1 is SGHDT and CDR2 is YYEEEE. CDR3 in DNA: TGTGCCAGCAGCTTGGGTCCGGGAAATCAGCCCCAGCATTTT. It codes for CASSLGPGNQPQHF.

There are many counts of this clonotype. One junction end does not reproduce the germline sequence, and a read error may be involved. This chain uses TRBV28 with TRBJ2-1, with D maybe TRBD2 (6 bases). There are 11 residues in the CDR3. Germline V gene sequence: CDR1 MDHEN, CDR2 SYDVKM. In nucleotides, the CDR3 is TGTGCCAGCAGTTTCGGGACTTGGTCGTACTTC. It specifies CASSFGTWSYF.

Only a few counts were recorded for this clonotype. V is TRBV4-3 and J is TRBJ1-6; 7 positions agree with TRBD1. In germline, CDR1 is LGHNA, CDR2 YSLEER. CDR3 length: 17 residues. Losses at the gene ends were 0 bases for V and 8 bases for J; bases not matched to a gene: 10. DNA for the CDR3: TGCGCCAGCAGCCAAGAAGTCCGACAGGGCGCTGATTCACCCCTCCACTTT. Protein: CASSQEVRQGADSPLHF.

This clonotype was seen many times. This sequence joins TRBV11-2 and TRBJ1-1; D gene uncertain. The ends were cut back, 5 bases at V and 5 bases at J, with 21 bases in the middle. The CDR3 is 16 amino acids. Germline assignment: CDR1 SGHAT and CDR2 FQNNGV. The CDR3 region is CASSRPEGIGWTEAFF. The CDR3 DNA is TGTGCCAGCAGCCGCCCCGAGGGCATTGGTTGGACTGAAGCTTTCTTT.

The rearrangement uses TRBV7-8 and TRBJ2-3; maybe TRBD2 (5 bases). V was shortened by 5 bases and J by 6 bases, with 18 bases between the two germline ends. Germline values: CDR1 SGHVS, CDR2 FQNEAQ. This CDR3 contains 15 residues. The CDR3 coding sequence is TGTGCCAGCAGCCTATCCGGGATGTTGGGGGATACGCAGTATTTT. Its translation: CASSLSGMLGDTQYF. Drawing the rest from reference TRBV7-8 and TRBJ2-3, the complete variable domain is GAGVSQSPRYKVAKRGQDVALRCDPISGHVSLFWYQQALGQGPEFLTYFQNEAQLDKSGLPSDRFFAERPEGSVSTLKIQRTQQEDSAVYLCASSLSGMLGDTQYFGPGTRLTVL.

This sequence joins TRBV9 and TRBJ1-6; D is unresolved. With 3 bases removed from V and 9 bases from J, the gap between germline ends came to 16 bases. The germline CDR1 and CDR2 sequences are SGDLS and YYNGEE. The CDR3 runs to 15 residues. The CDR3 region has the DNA TGTGCCAGCAGCGAGATGACCGATCATGCTTCACCCCTCCACTTT. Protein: CASSEMTDHASPLHF.

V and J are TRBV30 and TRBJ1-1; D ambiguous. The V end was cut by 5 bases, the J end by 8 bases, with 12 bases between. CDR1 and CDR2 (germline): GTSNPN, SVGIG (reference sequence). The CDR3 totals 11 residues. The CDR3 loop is CAWGARPEAFF. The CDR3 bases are TGTGCCTGGGGAGCCCGACCAGAAGCTTTCTTT.

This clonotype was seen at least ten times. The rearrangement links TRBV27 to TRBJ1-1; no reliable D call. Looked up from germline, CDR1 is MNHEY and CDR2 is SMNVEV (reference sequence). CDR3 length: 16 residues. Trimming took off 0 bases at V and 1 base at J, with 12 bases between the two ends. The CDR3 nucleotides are TGTGCCAGCAGTTTATCGAATCCCGGGCCGAACACTGAAGCTTTCTTT. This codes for CASSLSNPGPNTEAFF.

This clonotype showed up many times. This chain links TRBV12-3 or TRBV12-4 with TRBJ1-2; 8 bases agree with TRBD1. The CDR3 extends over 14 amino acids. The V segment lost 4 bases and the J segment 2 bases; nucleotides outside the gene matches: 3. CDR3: CASSSGQANYGYTF. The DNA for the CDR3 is TGTGCCAGCAGTTCGGGACAGGCAAACTATGGCTACACCTTC.

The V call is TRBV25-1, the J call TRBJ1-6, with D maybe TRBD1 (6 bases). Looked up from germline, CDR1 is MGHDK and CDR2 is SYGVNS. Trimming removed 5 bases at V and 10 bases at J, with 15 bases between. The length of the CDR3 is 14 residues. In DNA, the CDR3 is TGTGCCAGCAGTCTGGAGGGGGTTGGATCACCCCTCCACTTT. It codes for CASSLEGVGSPLHF.

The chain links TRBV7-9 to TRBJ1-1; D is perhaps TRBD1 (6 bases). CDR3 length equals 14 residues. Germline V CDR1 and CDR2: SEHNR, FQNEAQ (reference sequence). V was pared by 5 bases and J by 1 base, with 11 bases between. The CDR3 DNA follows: TGTGCCAGCAGCCGTACAGGGACGAACACTGAAGCTTTCTTT. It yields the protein CASSRTGTNTEAFF.

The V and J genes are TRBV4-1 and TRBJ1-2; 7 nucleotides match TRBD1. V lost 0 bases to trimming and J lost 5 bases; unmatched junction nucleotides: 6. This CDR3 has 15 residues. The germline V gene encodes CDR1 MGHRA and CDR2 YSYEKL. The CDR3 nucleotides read TGCGCCAGCAGCCAAGATCGACAGGGTCGTTATGGCTACACCTTC. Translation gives CASSQDRQGRYGYTF.

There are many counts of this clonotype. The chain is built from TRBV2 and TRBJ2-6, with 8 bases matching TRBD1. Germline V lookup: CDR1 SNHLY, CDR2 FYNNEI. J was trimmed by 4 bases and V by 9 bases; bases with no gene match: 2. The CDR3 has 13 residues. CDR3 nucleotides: TGTGCCAGACAGGGGGGCGGGGCCAACGTCCTGACTTTC. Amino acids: CARQGGGANVLTF.

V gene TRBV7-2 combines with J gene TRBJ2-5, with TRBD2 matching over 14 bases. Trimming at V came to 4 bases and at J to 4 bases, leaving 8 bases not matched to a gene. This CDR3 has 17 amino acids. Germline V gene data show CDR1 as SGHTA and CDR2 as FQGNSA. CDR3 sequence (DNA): TGTGCCAGCAGCTCGACTAGCGGGGGGGCTGAGGGAGAGACCCAGTACTTC. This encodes CASSSTSGGAEGETQYF.

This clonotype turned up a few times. The CDR3 region has the DNA TGTGCCAGCAGCTTAAAAGGTCTAGCGGGGTATGAGCAGTTCTTC. Protein product: CASSLKGLAGYEQFF. This chain connects TRBV7-3 to TRBJ2-1, with 9 bases identical to TRBD2. Losses at the gene ends were 1 base for V and 8 bases for J; bases not matched to a gene: 6. The CDR3 extends over 15 amino acids. Germline V gene data show CDR1 as SGHTA and CDR2 as FQGTGA.

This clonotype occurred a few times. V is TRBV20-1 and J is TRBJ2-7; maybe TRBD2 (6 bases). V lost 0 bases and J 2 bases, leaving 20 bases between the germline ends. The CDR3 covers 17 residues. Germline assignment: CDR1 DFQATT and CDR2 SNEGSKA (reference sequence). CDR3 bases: TGCAGTGCTAGAGAGAGCGACTTAATTACTAGCCCCTACGAGCAGTACGTC. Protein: CSARESDLITSPYEQYV.

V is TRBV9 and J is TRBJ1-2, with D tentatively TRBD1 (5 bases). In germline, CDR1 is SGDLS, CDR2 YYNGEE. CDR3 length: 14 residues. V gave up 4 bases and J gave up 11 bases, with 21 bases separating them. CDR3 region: CASSLREETAGYTF. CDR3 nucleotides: TGTGCCAGCAGCTTGCGTGAGGAGACAGCGGGATACACCTTC.

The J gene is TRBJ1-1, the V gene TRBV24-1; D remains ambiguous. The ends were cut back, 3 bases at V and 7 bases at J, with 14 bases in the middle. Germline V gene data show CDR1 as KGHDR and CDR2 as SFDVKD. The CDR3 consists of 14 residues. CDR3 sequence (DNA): TGTGCCACCAGTGATCCGCTCAGGCCCCTTGAAGCTTTCTTT. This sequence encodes CATSDPLRPLEAFF.

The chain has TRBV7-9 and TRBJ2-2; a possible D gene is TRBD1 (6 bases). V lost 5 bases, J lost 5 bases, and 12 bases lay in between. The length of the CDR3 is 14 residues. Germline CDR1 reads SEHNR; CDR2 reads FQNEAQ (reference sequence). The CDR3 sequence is CASSLTGFTGELFF. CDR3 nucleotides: TGTGCCAGCAGCCTTACAGGGTTTACCGGGGAGCTGTTTTTT. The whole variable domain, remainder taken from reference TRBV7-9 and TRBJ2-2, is DTGVSQNPRHKITKRGQNVTFRCDPISEHNRLYWYRQTLGQGPEFLTYFQNEAQLEKSRLLSDRFSAERPKGSFSTLEIQRTEQGDSAMYLCASSLTGFTGELFFGEGSRLTVL.

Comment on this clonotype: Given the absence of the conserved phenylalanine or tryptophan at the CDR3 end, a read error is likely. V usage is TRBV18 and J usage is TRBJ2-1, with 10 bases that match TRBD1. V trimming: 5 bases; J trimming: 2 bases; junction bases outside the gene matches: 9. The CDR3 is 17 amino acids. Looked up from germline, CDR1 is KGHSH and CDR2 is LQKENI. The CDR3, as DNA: TGTGCCAGCTCAACGTCCGACAGGGGGCAAGCCTACAATGAGCAGTTCATC. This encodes CASSTSDRGQAYNEQFI.

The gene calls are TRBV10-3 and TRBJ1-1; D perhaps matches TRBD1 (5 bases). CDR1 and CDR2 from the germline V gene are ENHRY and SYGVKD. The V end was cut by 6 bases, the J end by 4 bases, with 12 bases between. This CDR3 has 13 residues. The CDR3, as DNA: TGTGCCATCAGGGAGGGGAGTATCACTGAAGCTTTCTTT. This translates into CAIREGSITEAFF.

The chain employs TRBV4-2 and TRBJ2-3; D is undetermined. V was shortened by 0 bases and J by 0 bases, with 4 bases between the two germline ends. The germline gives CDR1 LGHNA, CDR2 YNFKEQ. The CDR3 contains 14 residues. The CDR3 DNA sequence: TGTGCCAGCAGCCAAGAAGATAGCACAGATACGCAGTATTTT. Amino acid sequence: CASSQEDSTDTQYF.

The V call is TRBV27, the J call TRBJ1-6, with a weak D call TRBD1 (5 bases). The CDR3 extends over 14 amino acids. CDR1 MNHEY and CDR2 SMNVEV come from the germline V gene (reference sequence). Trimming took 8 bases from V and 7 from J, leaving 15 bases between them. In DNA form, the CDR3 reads TGTGCCAGCGGCGGGGCAGGGTGGAATTCACCCCTCCACTTT. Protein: CASGGAGWNSPLHF.